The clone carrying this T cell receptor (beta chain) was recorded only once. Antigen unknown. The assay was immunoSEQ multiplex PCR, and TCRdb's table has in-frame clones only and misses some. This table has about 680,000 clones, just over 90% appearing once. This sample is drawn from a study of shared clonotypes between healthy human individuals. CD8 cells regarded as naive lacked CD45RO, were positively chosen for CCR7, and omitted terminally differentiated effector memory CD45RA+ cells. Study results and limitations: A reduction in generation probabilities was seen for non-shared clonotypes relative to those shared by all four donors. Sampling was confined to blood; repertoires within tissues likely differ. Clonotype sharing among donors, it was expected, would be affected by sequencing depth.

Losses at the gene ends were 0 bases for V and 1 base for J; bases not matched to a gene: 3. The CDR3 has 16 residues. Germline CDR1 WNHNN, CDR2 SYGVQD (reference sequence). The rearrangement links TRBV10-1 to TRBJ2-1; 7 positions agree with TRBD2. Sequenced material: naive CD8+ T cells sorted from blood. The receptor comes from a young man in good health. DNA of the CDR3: TGCGCCAGCAGTGAGTCAAGCGGGACTTCCTACAATGAGCAGTTCTTC. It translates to CASSESSGTSYNEQFF.